The 22 T cell receptor beta chains below all came from one sample that was sequenced in a study of blood T cells in healthy people across ages. Using a J-beta primer mix together with a sample-barcoded 5' primer, a second PCR was run for roughly 6 to 11 cycles. TCRdb reanalysed the 5' RACE reads using MiXCR and keeps one entry per CDR3 protein. The sample records roughly 1,000,000 distinct CDR3 sequences, under 30% being singletons. These data also featured in a second study, about T cells of mothers and their children.

The sample comprised blood. The receptors derive from a girl aged 2-9 years in good health.

This clonotype was counted only a few times. The V gene is TRBV9, the J gene TRBJ1-2; D is uncertain. V lost 4 bases to trimming and J lost 3 bases, with 10 bases between them. In germline, CDR1 is SGDLS, CDR2 YYNGEE. This CDR3 region has 13 residues. The CDR3 region is CASSPVGDYGYTF. Here the CDR3 DNA reads TGTGCCAGCAGCCCGGTTGGGGACTATGGCTACACCTTC. Looking up the rest from reference TRBV9 and TRBJ1-2 gives the full variable domain: DSGVTQTPKHLITATGQRVTLRCSPRSGDLSVYWYQQSLDQGLQFLIQYYNGEERAKGNILERFSAQQFPDLHSELNLSSLELGDSALYFCASSPVGDYGYTFGSGTRLTVV.

V is TRBV6-2 or TRBV6-3 and J is TRBJ2-4; tentatively, D is TRBD2 (5 bases). CDR1 is MNHEY and CDR2 is SVGEGT in the germline V gene. This CDR3 has 16 amino acids. V was cut by 6 bases and J by 0 bases, with 15 bases left in between. DNA of the CDR3: TGTGCCAGCAGCCAACCTACCGGACTAGCCAAAAACATTCAGTACTTC. Translated, it gives CASSQPTGLAKNIQYF.

The chain links TRBV6-6 to TRBJ2-5, with 10 positions matching TRBD2. With the DNA end fitting TRBJ2-7 better, the J assignment may be wrong. The germline V gene encodes CDR1 MNHNY and CDR2 SVGAGI (reference sequence). The CDR3 runs to 14 residues. DNA of the CDR3: TGTGCCAGCACTCCTAGCGGGAGTTACGACGAGCAGTACTTC. This codes for CASTPSGSYDEQYF.

This clonotype appeared a few times. CDR3 nucleotide sequence: TGTGCCAGTAGTATAGACGGGGGGGACACTGAAGCTTTCTTT. It is translated as CASSIDGGDTEAFF. The gene calls are TRBV19 and TRBJ1-1; D perhaps matches TRBD1 (5 bases). Germline CDR1 and CDR2: LNHDA and SQIVND (reference sequence). V shed 0 bases and J shed 3 bases, with 8 bases lying between them. The CDR3 runs to 14 residues.

This clonotype showed up just a few times. The chain joins TRBV5-1 to TRBJ1-3; 7 bases line up with TRBD1. The CDR3 extends over 16 amino acids. Germline trimming cut 0 bases from V and 3 bases from J; bases unmatched to any gene: 6. CDR1 is SGHRS, CDR2 YFSETQ, per germline. CDR3 sequence reads: CASSLERGDSGNTIYF. DNA of the CDR3: TGCGCCAGCAGCTTGGAGCGGGGGGACAGTGGAAACACCATATATTTT.

The chain employs TRBV25-1 and TRBJ1-2; D might be TRBD1 (6 bases). The CDR3 spans 12 residues. V was shortened by 8 bases and J by 4 bases, with 11 bases between the two germline ends. Germline V lookup: CDR1 MGHDK, CDR2 SYGVNS. CDR3 residues: CASQGWSYGYTF. In nucleotides, the CDR3 is TGTGCCAGCCAGGGGTGGAGCTATGGCTACACCTTC.

The chain is built from TRBV3-1 and TRBJ2-1, with a possible D match to TRBD2 (7 bases). Trimming pared 0 bases from V and 7 bases from J, leaving 19 bases between. CDR3 length: 17 amino acids. CDR1 is LGHDT, CDR2 YNNKEL, per germline (reference sequence). The CDR3 here is CASSQDLEAGAYNEQFF. In DNA, the CDR3 is TGTGCCAGCAGCCAAGATCTTGAGGCGGGGGCTTATAATGAGCAGTTCTTC.

The count of this clonotype is one. This chain links TRBV28 with TRBJ2-1; D tentatively fits TRBD1 or TRBD2 (5 bases each). Germline-derived CDR1 and CDR2 are MDHEN and SYDVKM. The CDR3 spans 15 residues. The V and J ends lost 6 bases and 5 bases respectively, with 17 bases between them. The CDR3 sequence is CASSLSGLGDNEQFF. Written as DNA, the CDR3 is TGTGCCAGCAGCCTCTCAGGGTTGGGGGACAATGAGCAGTTCTTC.

The table lists this clonotype with a count of one. The DNA for the CDR3 is TGTGCCAGCAGCTTTCGCCCCGCTGAAGCTTTCTTT. This sequence encodes CASSFRPAEAFF. This sequence joins TRBV5-6 and TRBJ1-1; D not resolved. Germline V CDR1 and CDR2: SGHDT, YYEEEE. The CDR3 covers 12 residues. The germline V and J ends were trimmed by 2 bases and 6 bases, with 8 bases remaining between them.

The CDR3 DNA follows: TGTGCCAGCAGCTTCAATCCCGGGTACCAAGAGACCCAGTACTTC. Amino acid sequence: CASSFNPGYQETQYF. This chain joins TRBV11-2 and TRBJ2-5; D not resolved. The V gene's germline CDR1 is SGHAT and CDR2 FQNNGV. The CDR3 totals 15 residues. V lost 3 bases and J lost 0, with 11 bases in between.

J is TRBJ1-2 and V is TRBV7-2; D not resolved. The germline CDR1 and CDR2 sequences are SGHTA and FQGNSA. This CDR3 is built from 13 residues. The V and J ends lost 3 bases and 4 bases respectively, with 9 bases between them. CDR3 coding DNA: TGTGCCAGCAGCTTGGGAGTTTTCTATGGCTACACCTTC. Amino acid sequence: CASSLGVFYGYTF.

The chain has TRBV20-1 and TRBJ2-6; D may be TRBD1 (5 bases). CDR1 DFQATT and CDR2 SNEGSKA come from the germline V gene (reference sequence). Trimming removed 1 base at V and 1 base at J, with 8 bases between. CDR3 length: 15 residues. CDR3 sequence (DNA): TGCAGTGCTAGAGGCCAGGGATCTGGGGCCAACGTCCTGACTTTC. Translated: CSARGQGSGANVLTF.

The chain uses TRBV3-1 and TRBJ2-1; possible D gene TRBD1, 5 bases. Germline V gene data show CDR1 as LGHDT and CDR2 as YNNKEL (reference sequence). V was cut by 0 bases and J by 8 bases, with 17 bases left in between. The CDR3 has 16 residues. CDR3 sequence: CASSQEGEGVHYEQFF. For the CDR3, the DNA is TGTGCCAGCAGCCAAGAGGGCGAAGGGGTTCACTATGAGCAGTTCTTC.

Only a few counts were recorded for this clonotype. CDR3: CASSFKPPRSQTSSTDTQYF. CDR3 bases: TGTGCCAGCAGCTTCAAGCCCCCAAGGTCCCAGACTTCTAGCACAGATACGCAGTATTTT. The V gene is TRBV11-2, the J gene TRBJ2-3; no reliable D call. Trimming shortened V by 3 bases and J by 0 bases, and 25 bases separated the two germline ends. The CDR3 runs 20 residues. Per germline, CDR1 SGHAT and CDR2 FQNNGV. Full variable domain (rest looked up from reference TRBV11-2 and TRBJ2-3): EAGVAQSPRYKIIEKRQSVAFWCNPISGHATLYWYQQILGQGPKLLIQFQNNGVVDDSQLPKDRFSAERLKGVDSTLKIQPAKLEDSAVYLCASSFKPPRSQTSSTDTQYFGPGTRLTVL.

This clonotype turned up a few times. The chain carries TRBV12-3 or TRBV12-4 and TRBJ2-5, with D hard to call. The ends were cut back, 5 bases at V and 5 bases at J, with 9 bases in the middle. This CDR3 spans 12 amino acids. This CDR3 reads CASSALAETQYF. The CDR3 DNA reads TGTGCCAGCAGTGCCCTTGCGGAGACCCAGTACTTC.

The chain couples TRBV9 to TRBJ1-2; D gene uncertain. Trimming removed 0 bases from V and 3 bases from J, with 9 bases in between. This CDR3 comprises 14 residues. The germline CDR1 and CDR2 sequences are SGDLS and YYNGEE. The CDR3 region is CASSVAAEHYGYTF. CDR3 in DNA: TGTGCCAGCAGCGTAGCAGCAGAACACTATGGCTACACCTTC.

The sample holds a few counts of this clonotype. In DNA, the CDR3 is TGTGCCAGCAGCTCCATCCGGTCACACATTCAGTACTTC. Its protein is CASSSIRSHIQYF. V is TRBV28 and J is TRBJ2-4; D ambiguous. Trimming pared 6 bases from V and 8 bases from J, leaving 14 bases between. The CDR3 consists of 13 residues. Germline lookup yields CDR1 MDHEN and CDR2 SYDVKM. Full variable domain (outside the CDR3, taken from reference TRBV28 and TRBJ2-4): DVKVTQSSRYLVKRTGEKVFLECVQDMDHENMFWYRQDPGLGLRLIYFSYDVKMKEKGDIPEGYSVSREKKERFSLILESASTNQTSMYLCASSSIRSHIQYFGAGTRLSVL.

This clonotype was counted between two and nine times. The gene calls are TRBV7-2 and TRBJ2-5, with 8 nucleotides matching TRBD2. Trimming took 1 base from V and 11 from J; bases not matched to a gene: 12. The CDR3 covers 15 residues. Germline V gene data show CDR1 as SGHTA and CDR2 as FQGNSA. The CDR3 nucleotides read TGTGCCAGCAGCTTAGAGGTCGGGAGGGCCCAGGTTCAGTACTTC. This encodes CASSLEVGRAQVQYF.

This clonotype was counted only a few times. The chain recombines TRBV29-1 with TRBJ2-3; 7 nucleotides align to TRBD1. Trimming took 7 bases from V and 4 from J; bases not matched to a gene: 5. Germline V gene lookup returns CDR1 SQVTM and CDR2 ANQGSEA. This CDR3 has 12 amino acids. CDR3 nucleotide sequence: TGCAGCGAACGACAGGGCCCAGATACGCAGTATTTT. This translates into CSERQGPDTQYF.

CDR3 sequence reads: CSVRTGGFTEAFF. The CDR3 coding sequence is TGCAGCGTAAGGACAGGGGGCTTTACTGAAGCTTTCTTT. The chain is built from TRBV29-1 and TRBJ1-1; 11 nucleotides agree with TRBD1. The CDR3 totals 13 residues. V was clipped by 6 bases and J by 5 bases; unmatched bases: 5. The germline V gene encodes CDR1 SQVTM and CDR2 ANQGSEA. Drawing the rest from reference TRBV29-1 and TRBJ1-1, the complete variable domain is SAVISQKPSRDICQRGTSLTIQCQVDSQVTMMFWYRQQPGQSLTLIATANQGSEATYESGFVIDKFPISRPNLTFSTLTVSNMSPEDSSIYLCSVRTGGFTEAFFGQGTRLTVV.

The chain combines TRBV20-1 with TRBJ1-1; the D gene is possibly TRBD1 (5 bases). CDR3 size: 13 residues. CDR1 DFQATT and CDR2 SNEGSKA come from the germline V gene (reference sequence). The V end was cut by 0 bases, the J end by 5 bases, with 10 bases between. The CDR3 bases are TGCAGTGCTAGAGATGAAGGGGAGACTGAAGCTTTCTTT. Its protein is CSARDEGETEAFF.

The chain carries TRBV9 and TRBJ2-3, with D perhaps given as TRBD1 or TRBD2 (5 bases each). CDR1 is SGDLS, CDR2 YYNGEE, per germline. The CDR3 is 15 residues long. The ends were cut back, 0 bases at V and 2 bases at J, with 10 bases in the middle. The CDR3 here is CASSVEMGPTDTQYF. The CDR3, as DNA: TGTGCCAGCAGCGTAGAGATGGGACCCACAGATACGCAGTATTTT. Full variable domain (missing parts from reference TRBV9 and TRBJ2-3): DSGVTQTPKHLITATGQRVTLRCSPRSGDLSVYWYQQSLDQGLQFLIQYYNGEERAKGNILERFSAQQFPDLHSELNLSSLELGDSALYFCASSVEMGPTDTQYFGPGTRLTVL.